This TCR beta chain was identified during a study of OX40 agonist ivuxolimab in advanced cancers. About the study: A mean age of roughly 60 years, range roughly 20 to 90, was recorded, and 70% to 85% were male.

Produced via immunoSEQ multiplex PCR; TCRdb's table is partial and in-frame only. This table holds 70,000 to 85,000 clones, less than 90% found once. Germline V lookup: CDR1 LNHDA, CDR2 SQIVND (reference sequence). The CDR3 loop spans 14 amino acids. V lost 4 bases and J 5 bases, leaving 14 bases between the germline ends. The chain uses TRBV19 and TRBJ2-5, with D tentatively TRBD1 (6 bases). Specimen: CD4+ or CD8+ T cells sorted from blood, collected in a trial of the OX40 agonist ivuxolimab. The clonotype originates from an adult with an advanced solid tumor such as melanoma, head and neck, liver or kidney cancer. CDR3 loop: CASSTGDTLETQYF. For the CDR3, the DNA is TGTGCCAGTAGTACAGGGGATACCCTGGAGACCCAGTACTTC.